This T cell receptor beta chain was obtained from a study of T cell responses to AZD1222 COVID-19 vaccine. Profiling relied on immunoSEQ multiplex PCR, and the TCRdb table lists in-frame clones only, not all of them. The table includes about 150,000 clones, 90% detected once. Study conclusions and caveats: Donor demographics were predominantly white British with a female majority; clonal diversity may be underestimated. Spike was spanned by vaccine-associated CD4 TCRs, with dominance at 160-218 and 743-854.

In germline, CDR1 is ENHRY, CDR2 SYGVKD. Trimming at V came to 3 bases and at J to 4 bases, leaving 7 bases not matched to a gene. The length of the CDR3 is 16 residues. Details on this clone: Its matching antigen is unknown.

The rearrangement uses TRBV10-3 and TRBJ1-3; 9 bases match TRBD1. This TCR derives from an adult in good health. The specimen was peripheral blood, collected on day 0 of AZD1222 vaccination. The CDR3 coding sequence is TGTGCCATCAGTGAAAGCCCCGGGACAGGGGGAAACACCATATATTTT. Protein: CAISESPGTGGNTIYF.